The sequence of this T cell receptor beta chain was determined in a study of T cell responses to AZD1222 COVID-19 vaccine. Whole-study findings and limits: Nearly half of unique spike-specific TCRs reportedly avoided B.1.351 and B.1.1.7 mutated regions. Dominant CD4 TCR responses targeted spike regions 160-218 and 743-854.

Sequencing used immunoSEQ multiplex PCR; TCRdb keeps in-frame clones, though not all of them. The table lists under 150,000 clones, 85% to 95% of them singletons, with roughly 3.6% in the top ten. This CDR3 is 14 amino acids long. Germline CDR1 and CDR2: SGHRS and YFSETQ. V lost 6 bases to trimming and J lost 2 bases, with 11 bases between them. On this clone: The antigen is undetermined.

The sequence was collected from an adult who received the AZD1222 COVID-19 vaccine. The V call is TRBV5-1, the J call TRBJ1-4; D may be TRBD1 (6 bases). Specimen: peripheral blood, collected 28 days after the second AZD1222 dose. As DNA, the CDR3 is TGCGCCAGCACACAGGGATCGACTAATGAAAAACTGTTTTTT. It yields the protein CASTQGSTNEKLFF.